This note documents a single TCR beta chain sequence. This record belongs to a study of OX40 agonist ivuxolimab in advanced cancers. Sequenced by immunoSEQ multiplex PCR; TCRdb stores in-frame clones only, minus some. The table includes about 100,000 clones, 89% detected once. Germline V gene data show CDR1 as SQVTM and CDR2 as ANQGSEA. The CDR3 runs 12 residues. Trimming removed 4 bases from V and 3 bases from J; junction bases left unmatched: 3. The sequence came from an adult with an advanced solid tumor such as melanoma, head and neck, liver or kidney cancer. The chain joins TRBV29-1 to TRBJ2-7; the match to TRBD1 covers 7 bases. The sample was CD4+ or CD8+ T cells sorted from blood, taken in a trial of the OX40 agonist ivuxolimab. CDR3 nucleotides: TGCAGCGTTGGACAGGGTGGCTACGAGCAGTACTTC. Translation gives CSVGQGGYEQYF.